Shown below are 10 T cell receptor beta chains from a single sample sequenced in a study of monozygotic twins with inflammatory bowel disease. Using the 5' RACE reads, TCRdb records one entry per CDR3 protein without DNA. The sample spans around 400,000 distinct CDR3 sequences; the ten largest clones claim around 2.5%. Sample: blood. The receptors stem from a human donor with ulcerative colitis or Crohn's disease, or a healthy co-twin of an affected twin (not recorded which).

The gene calls are TRBV5-6 and TRBJ2-2; without DNA, the TCRdb call of TRBD2 cannot be checked. The CDR3 covers 17 residues. The germline V gene has CDR1 SGHDT and CDR2 YYEEEE. Here the CDR3 reads CASSPLGTSGNTGELFF.

The chain employs TRBV12-3 or TRBV12-4 and TRBJ1-2. The CDR3 is 13 residues long. The CDR3 is CASSYRTNYGYTF.

The chain links TRBV11-3 to TRBJ2-1; the TCRdb call, TRBD2, lacks DNA for checking. The germline V gene encodes CDR1 SGHNT and CDR2 YENEEA. The CDR3 totals 14 residues. The chain's CDR3 is CASSQREARNEQFF.

V and J are TRBV5-1 and TRBJ1-6; the TRBD1 assignment by TCRdb is unverifiable without DNA. Germline V gene data show CDR1 as SGHRS and CDR2 as YFSETQ. The CDR3 totals 14 residues. CDR3 sequence reads: CASGQGEYNSPLHF.

The V and J genes are TRBV28 and TRBJ2-4; TCRdb reports TRBD1, a call that lacks DNA to check it against. The V gene's germline CDR1 is MDHEN and CDR2 SYDVKM. The CDR3 covers 14 residues. This CDR3 reads CASSPDSRRGIQYF.

The genes are TRBV2 and TRBJ2-3; TCRdb designates TRBD2, a call that cannot be tested without DNA. CDR3 size: 16 residues. Germline V gives CDR1 SNHLY, CDR2 FYNNEI. The CDR3 sequence: CASSENKRGGSDTQYF.

The chain combines TRBV27 with TRBJ1-6. The CDR3 totals 15 residues. Germline CDR1 is MNHEY and CDR2 is SMNVEV (reference sequence). The CDR3 here is CASSIGGAYNSPLHF.

The V call is TRBV11-2, the J call TRBJ1-2; TCRdb selects TRBD1, and the lack of DNA leaves this call unchecked. Germline V lookup: CDR1 SGHAT, CDR2 FQNNGV. This CDR3 comprises 15 residues. The CDR3 region is CASTGGQDRGRGYTF.

This rearrangement joins TRBV5-5 to TRBJ2-2. The V gene's germline CDR1 is SGHKS and CDR2 YYEKEE (reference sequence). This CDR3 spans 14 amino acids. The CDR3 reads CASSLARATGELFF.

The chain is built from TRBV28 and TRBJ1-5; TCRdb's D call, TRBD1, is unchecked because there is no DNA. CDR1 and CDR2 (germline): MDHEN, SYDVKM. This CDR3 region has 15 residues. The CDR3 sequence is CASSLWGQGNQPQHF.